This TCR beta chain was obtained from a study of T-cell reconstitution after alpha-beta-depleted transplantation in children. Study findings and constraints: Expanded graft clones, several hundred of them, were reportedly the source of alpha-beta T cells about two months after transplant. T-cell counts and diversity were attributed mostly to newly produced T cells one year after transplant.

In the case of this clonotype: Its specificity is unknown.

The TCRbeta library incorporated unique molecular identifiers. In TCRdb, the PCR reads were re-called with MiXCR into one record per CDR3 protein. The repertoire holds roughly 240,000 distinct CDR3 sequences, with 8.2% as singletons. Germline V CDR1 and CDR2: DFQATT, SNEGSKA (reference sequence). V was clipped by 3 bases and J by 5 bases; unmatched bases: 8. The CDR3 runs 15 residues. This receptor was taken from a male patient between 10 and 17 years old who had a stem cell transplant for acute lymphoblastic leukemia, so the T cells may come from the graft donor. The sample in question was PBMCs, mostly from graft donor cells, obtained 180 days after TCRalphabeta/CD19-depleted stem cell transplant. V usage is TRBV20-1 and J usage is TRBJ2-5; the match to TRBD2 covers 11 bases. CDR3 in amino acids: CSARVASGGRETQYF. CDR3 in DNA: TGCAGTGCTAGGGTTGCTAGCGGGGGGAGGGAGACCCAGTACTTC.